This paragraph covers one T cell receptor (beta chain) sequence. In germline, CDR1 is MNHEY, CDR2 SVGAGI. V lost 6 bases and J 4 bases, leaving 12 bases between the germline ends. The CDR3 sequence is 14 residues long. This sample is drawn from a study of blood T cell repertoires in COVID-19. Across the study: Sample material is recorded as cDNA or gDNA derived from T cells, B-cell-depleted T cells, or PBMCs.

Adults between roughly 18 and 95 years of age took part from under 30 US areas. Either two negative PCRs, clearance, or symptom resolution qualified Cohort 3 donors as recovered. Per the study methods: Estimated nucleated cell counts came from reference gene primer amplification. TCRdb keeps only in-frame clones here, not all; method: immunoSEQ multiplex PCR. D and trimming were read from the DNA, whereas the V and J calls and clone size are those reported in that table. Of about 480,000 clones in the sample, around nine tenths were seen once. The TCR was taken from a woman in her 40s who had recovered from COVID-19. J is TRBJ2-2 and V is TRBV6-5, with D tentatively TRBD2 (5 bases). The sample consisted of PBMCs or T cells enriched from blood (not recorded which). The CDR3 loop is CASRGRGSTGELFF. CDR3 nucleotide sequence: TGTGCCAGCAGGGGGAGAGGGAGCACCGGGGAGCTGTTTTTT.